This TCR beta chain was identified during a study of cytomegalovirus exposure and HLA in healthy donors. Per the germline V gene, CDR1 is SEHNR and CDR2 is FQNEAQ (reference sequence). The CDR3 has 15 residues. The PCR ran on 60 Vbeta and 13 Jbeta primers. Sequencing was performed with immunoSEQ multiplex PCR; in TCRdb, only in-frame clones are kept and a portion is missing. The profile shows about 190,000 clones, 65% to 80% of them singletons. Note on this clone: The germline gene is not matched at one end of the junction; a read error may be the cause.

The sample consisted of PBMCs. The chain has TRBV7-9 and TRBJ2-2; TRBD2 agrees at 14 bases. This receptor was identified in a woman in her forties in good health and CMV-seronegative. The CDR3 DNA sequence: TGTTCCAGCAGGGGACTAGCGGGAGACCACGGGGAGCTGTTTTTT. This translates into CSSRGLAGDHGELFF.